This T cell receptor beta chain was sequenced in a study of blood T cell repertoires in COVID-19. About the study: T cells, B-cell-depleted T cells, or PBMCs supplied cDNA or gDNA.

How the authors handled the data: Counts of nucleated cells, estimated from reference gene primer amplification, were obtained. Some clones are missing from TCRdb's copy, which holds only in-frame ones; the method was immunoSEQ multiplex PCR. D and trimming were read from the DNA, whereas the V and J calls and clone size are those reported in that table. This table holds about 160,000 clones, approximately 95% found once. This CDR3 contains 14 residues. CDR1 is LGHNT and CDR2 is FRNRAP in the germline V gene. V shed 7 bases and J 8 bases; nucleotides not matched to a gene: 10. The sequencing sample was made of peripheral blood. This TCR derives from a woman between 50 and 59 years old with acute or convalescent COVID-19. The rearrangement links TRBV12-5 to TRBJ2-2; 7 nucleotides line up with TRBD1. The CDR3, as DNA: TGTGCTAGTGCCCCCACAGGGGCCGGAGGGGAGCTGTTTTTT. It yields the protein CASAPTGAGGELFF.